This TCR beta chain is drawn from a study of T cells in Graves' hyperthyroidism and ophthalmopathy. General study findings and limits: Blood held most thyroid clonotypes expanded above 0.001 frequency. A 13 V-J model separated ophthalmopathy from stable hyperthyroidism.

Uncontrolled infection, other autoimmune disease, pregnancy or lactation barred patients from enrollment. Orbital computed tomography, thyroid ultrasound, serum thyroxine and TRAb, and clinical symptoms together informed the diagnoses. This clonotype has only a few counts. Its antigen remains unknown. RNA transcripts yielded amplified TCR beta CDR3 regions. During a first-round RT-PCR of the TCR CDR3, the HTBI primer set was used. TCRdb re-called the multiplex PCR reads with MiXCR, one entry per CDR3 protein. The sample includes some 200,000 distinct CDR3 sequences, less than 20% of them seen just once. This TCR derives from a woman in her 50s with Graves' hyperthyroidism. Sample: blood.

CDR3 region: CASSSSGSSGNTIYF. CDR3 DNA sequence: TGCGCCAGCAGCTCCTCAGGTAGCTCTGGAAACACCATATATTTT. This sequence joins TRBV5-1 and TRBJ1-3; the D is unclear. This CDR3 is built from 15 residues. Per germline, CDR1 SGHRS and CDR2 YFSETQ. The V gene lost 3 bases and the J gene lost 0 bases, with 10 bases spanning the gap.